Below, 4 T cell receptor beta chains from the same sample are listed, as sequenced in a study of cytomegalovirus exposure and HLA in healthy donors. This PCR relied on a set of 60 Vbeta primers and 13 Jbeta primers. Clones were sequenced by immunoSEQ multiplex PCR, and TCRdb holds only the in-frame ones, with some missing. This sample yields around 200,000 clones, of which around 79% are seen a single time; 4.4% belongs to the top ten. Sequenced material: PBMCs. These receptors were obtained from a woman under 40 in good health and CMV-seropositive.

The gene calls are TRBV9 and TRBJ2-2; D perhaps matches TRBD1 (6 bases). Per germline, CDR1 SGDLS and CDR2 YYNGEE. The CDR3 is 16 amino acids. Trimming pared 0 bases from V and 3 bases from J, leaving 12 bases between. CDR3 protein: CASSVEGYRDTGELFF. CDR3 sequence (DNA): TGTGCCAGCAGCGTAGAGGGCTACAGGGACACCGGGGAGCTGTTTTTT.

The rearrangement links TRBV11-2 to TRBJ2-1; D not certain. The CDR3 extends over 11 amino acids. The germline gives CDR1 SGHAT, CDR2 FQNNGV. With 6 bases removed from V and 8 bases from J, the gap between germline ends came to 8 bases. The CDR3 sequence: CASSQYDEQFF. DNA for the CDR3: TGTGCCAGCAGTCAGTACGATGAGCAGTTCTTC.

The rearrangement links TRBV11-2 to TRBJ2-1, with 8 bases identical to TRBD1. V trimming: 4 bases; J trimming: 4 bases; junction bases outside the gene matches: 12. CDR1 and CDR2 (germline): SGHAT, FQNNGV. CDR3 length: 17 residues. The CDR3 sequence: CASSSLPSTGEYNEQFF. The CDR3 DNA sequence: TGTGCCAGCAGCTCCCTTCCCTCGACAGGGGAATACAATGAGCAGTTCTTC.

This clone was seen just once. This chain connects TRBV19 to TRBJ1-5; 8 nucleotides match TRBD1. V lost 10 bases and J lost 0; bases outside the gene matches: 8. Looked up from germline, CDR1 is LNHDA and CDR2 is SQIVND (reference sequence). The CDR3 is made up of 15 amino acids. For the CDR3, the DNA is TGTGCCACCCTGGACAGGGAATATAGCAATCAGCCCCAGCATTTT. Its protein product is CATLDREYSNQPQHF.